This TCR beta chain was recorded in a study of blood T cell repertoires in COVID-19. Study context: Acute and convalescent COVID-19 specimens originated in the United States, Italy and Spain.

Authors' analysis steps: Reference gene primer amplification yielded estimated nucleated cell counts. Clones were sequenced by immunoSEQ multiplex PCR, and TCRdb holds only the in-frame ones, with some missing. The D gene and trimming were derived from the DNA, and the V and J assignments and clone size from that table. The table includes about 100,000 clones, approximately 85% detected once. CDR1 and CDR2 from the germline V gene are LNHDA and SQIVND (reference sequence). J gave up 0 bases and V 6 bases, and 6 bases lay outside the gene matches. There are 18 residues in the CDR3. The receptor comes from a human donor in a cohort sampled during active COVID-19. The chain uses TRBV19 and TRBJ2-1; 15 bases match TRBD2. Sample: peripheral blood. The CDR3 sequence is CASRGLAGGPSSYNEQFF. As DNA, the CDR3 is TGTGCCAGTAGGGGACTAGCGGGGGGTCCCAGCTCCTACAATGAGCAGTTCTTC.